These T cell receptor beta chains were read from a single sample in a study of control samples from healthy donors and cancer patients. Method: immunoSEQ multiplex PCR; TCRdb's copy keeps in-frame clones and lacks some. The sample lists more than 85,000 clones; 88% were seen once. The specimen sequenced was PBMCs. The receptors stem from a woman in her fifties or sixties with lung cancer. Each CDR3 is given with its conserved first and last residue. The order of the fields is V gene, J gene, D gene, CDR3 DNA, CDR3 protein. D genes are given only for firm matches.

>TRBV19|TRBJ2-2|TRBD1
TGTGCCAGCAACAGGGGATACACCGGGGAGCTGTTTTTT
CASNRGYTGELFF
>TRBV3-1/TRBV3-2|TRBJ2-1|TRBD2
TGTGCCAGCAGCCCCCGTGGACTAGCGGGGGGTAATGAGCAGTTCTTC
CASSPRGLAGGNEQFF
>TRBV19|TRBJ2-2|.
TGTGCCAGTAGTATAGGTCGCAGGGAGGTGAACACCGGGGAGCTGTTTTTT
CASSIGRREVNTGELFF
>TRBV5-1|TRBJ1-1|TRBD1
TGCGCCAGCAGCTTAGGGACAGATAACACTGAAGCTTTCTTT
CASSLGTDNTEAFF
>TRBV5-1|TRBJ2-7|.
TGCGCCAGCAGCTTCGGGAGTGGCGAGCAGTACTTC
CASSFGSGEQYF
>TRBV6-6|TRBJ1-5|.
TGTGCCAGCAGTTTACAGTCAAATCAGCCCCAGCATTTT
CASSLQSNQPQHF
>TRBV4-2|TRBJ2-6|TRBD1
TGTGCCAGCAGCCAAGCCCTGACAGGGGTCCTTTCTGGGGCCAACGTCCTGACTTTC
CASSQALTGVLSGANVLTF
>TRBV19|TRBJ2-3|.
TGTGCCAGTACTCAGGGCAGGGCATGGGATACGCAGTATTTT
CASTQGRAWDTQYF
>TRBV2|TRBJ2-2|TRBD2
TGTGCCAGCAGCCTAGCGGTTACCGGGGAGCTGTTTTTT
CASSLAVTGELFF
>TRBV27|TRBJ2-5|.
TGTGCCAGCAGTTTAGCGTACCAAGAGACCCAGTACTTC
CASSLAYQETQYF
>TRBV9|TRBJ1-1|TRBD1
TGTGCCAGCAGCTCAGGACAGGGTAGTGAAGCTTTCTTT
CASSSGQGSEAFF
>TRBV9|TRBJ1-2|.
TGTGCCAGCAGCGTCGCCGGGGCCCTTAACTATGGCTACACCTTC
CASSVAGALNYGYTF
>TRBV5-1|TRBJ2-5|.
TGCGCCAGCAGCTTGGATGAGACCCAGTACTTC
CASSLDETQYF
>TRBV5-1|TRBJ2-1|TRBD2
TGCGCCAGCAGCTTGGGACCTGGACTAGCGGGAGGGGGATCCTACAATGAGCAGTTCTTC
CASSLGPGLAGGGSYNEQFF